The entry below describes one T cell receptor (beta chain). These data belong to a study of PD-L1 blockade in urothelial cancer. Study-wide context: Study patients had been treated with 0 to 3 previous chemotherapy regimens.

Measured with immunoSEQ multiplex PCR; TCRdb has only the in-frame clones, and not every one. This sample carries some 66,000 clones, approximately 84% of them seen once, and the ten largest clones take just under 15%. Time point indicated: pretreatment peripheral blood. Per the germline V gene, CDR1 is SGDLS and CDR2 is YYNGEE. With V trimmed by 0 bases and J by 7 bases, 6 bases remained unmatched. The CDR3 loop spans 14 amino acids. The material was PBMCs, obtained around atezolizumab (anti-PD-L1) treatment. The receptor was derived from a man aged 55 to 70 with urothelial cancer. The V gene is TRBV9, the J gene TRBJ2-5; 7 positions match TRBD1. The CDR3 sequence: CASSVEGAYGTQYF. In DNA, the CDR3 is TGTGCCAGCAGCGTAGAGGGGGCATACGGGACCCAGTACTTC.